This TCR beta chain was retrieved from a study of OX40 agonist ivuxolimab in advanced cancers. Overall study: Two cutaneous melanoma patients and one hepatocellular carcinoma patient, three in all, had partial responses. Findings and caveats of the study: CD8+ T cells averaged more expanded clones than CD4+.

Generated by immunoSEQ multiplex PCR, the TCRdb table keeps only in-frame clones and is missing some. Here the sample spans about 60,000 clones, around 85% being singletons. Turning to this clone: Its antigen remains unknown.

Trimming took off 6 bases at V and 6 bases at J, with 18 bases between the two ends. The germline V gene has CDR1 SQVTM and CDR2 ANQGSEA. The CDR3 is 14 amino acids. The TCR was taken from an adult with an advanced solid tumor such as melanoma, head and neck, liver or kidney cancer. This specimen consisted of CD4+ or CD8+ T cells sorted from blood, obtained in a trial of the OX40 agonist ivuxolimab. The rearrangement links TRBV29-1 to TRBJ2-1, with D perhaps TRBD2 (6 bases). The CDR3 DNA reads as TGCAGCGTCGAGGGGCGGGGAGCCTTCAATGAGCAGTTCTTC. It specifies CSVEGRGAFNEQFF.